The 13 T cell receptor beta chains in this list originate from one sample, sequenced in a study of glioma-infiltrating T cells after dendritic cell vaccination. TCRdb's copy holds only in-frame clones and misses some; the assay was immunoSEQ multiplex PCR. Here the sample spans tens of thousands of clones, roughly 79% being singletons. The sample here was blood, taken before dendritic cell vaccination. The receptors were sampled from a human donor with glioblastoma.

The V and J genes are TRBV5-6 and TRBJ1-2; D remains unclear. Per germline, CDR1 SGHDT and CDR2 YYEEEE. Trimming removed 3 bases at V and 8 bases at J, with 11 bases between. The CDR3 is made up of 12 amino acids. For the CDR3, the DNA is TGTGCCAGCAGCTCTATGGGCGGGGGCTACACCTTC. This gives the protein CASSSMGGGYTF.

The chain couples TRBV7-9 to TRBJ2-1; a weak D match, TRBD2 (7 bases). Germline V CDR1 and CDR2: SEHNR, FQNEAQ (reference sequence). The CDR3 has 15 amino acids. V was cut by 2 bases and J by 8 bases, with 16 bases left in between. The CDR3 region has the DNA TGTGCCAGCAGCTTAACTTTAGGGGGAGGGGATGAGCAGTTCTTC. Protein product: CASSLTLGGGDEQFF.

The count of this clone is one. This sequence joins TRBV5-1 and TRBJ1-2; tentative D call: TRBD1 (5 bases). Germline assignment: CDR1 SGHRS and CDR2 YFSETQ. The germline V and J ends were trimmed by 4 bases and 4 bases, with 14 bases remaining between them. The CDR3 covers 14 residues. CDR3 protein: CASSLGTGLYGYTF. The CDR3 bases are TGCGCCAGCAGCCTTGGGACTGGACTCTATGGCTACACCTTC. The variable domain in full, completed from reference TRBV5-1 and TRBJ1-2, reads KAGVTQTPRYLIKTRGQQVTLSCSPISGHRSVSWYQQTPGQGLQFLFEYFSETQRNKGNFPGRFSGRQFSNSRSEMNVSTLELGDSALYLCASSLGTGLYGYTFGSGTRLTVV.

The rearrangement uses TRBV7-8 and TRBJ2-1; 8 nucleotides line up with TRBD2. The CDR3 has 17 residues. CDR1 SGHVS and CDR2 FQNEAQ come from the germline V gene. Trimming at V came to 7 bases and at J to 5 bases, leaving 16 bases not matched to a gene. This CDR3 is CASTSRVTSGNDNEQFF. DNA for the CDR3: TGTGCCAGCACCTCTAGGGTTACTAGCGGAAACGACAATGAGCAGTTCTTC.

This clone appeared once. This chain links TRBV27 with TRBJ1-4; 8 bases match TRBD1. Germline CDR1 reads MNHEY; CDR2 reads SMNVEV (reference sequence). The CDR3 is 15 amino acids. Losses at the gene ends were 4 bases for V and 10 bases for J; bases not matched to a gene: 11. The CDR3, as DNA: TGTGCCAGCAGTTACCAGGGACAGGAGCTAGGAAAACTGTTTTTT. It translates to CASSYQGQELGKLFF.

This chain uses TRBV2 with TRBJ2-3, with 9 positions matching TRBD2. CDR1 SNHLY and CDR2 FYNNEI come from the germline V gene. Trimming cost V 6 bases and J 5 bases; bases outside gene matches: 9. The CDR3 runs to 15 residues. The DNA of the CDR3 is TGTGCCAGCAGAGAGTTTAGCGGGGGAGGAGATACGCAGTATTTT. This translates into CASREFSGGGDTQYF.

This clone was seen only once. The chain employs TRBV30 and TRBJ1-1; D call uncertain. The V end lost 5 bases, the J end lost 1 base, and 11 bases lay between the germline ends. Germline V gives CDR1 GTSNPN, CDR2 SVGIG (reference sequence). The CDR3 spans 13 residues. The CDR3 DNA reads TGTGCCTGGGTTGGCGGATGGAACACTGAAGCTTTCTTT. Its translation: CAWVGGWNTEAFF.

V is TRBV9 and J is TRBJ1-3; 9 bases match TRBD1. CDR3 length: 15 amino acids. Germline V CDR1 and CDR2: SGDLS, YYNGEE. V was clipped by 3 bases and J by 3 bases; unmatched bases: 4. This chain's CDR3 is CASSAQGAVGNTIYF. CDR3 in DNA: TGTGCCAGCAGCGCACAGGGGGCCGTTGGAAACACCATATATTTT.

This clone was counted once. The CDR3 sequence is CASSLGVPSGDDEQYF. CDR3 DNA: TGTGCCAGCAGCTTAGGTGTGCCTAGCGGGGACGACGAGCAGTACTTC. V usage is TRBV11-2 and J usage is TRBJ2-7, with 9 bases fitting TRBD2. CDR3 length equals 16 residues. Germline V gene data show CDR1 as SGHAT and CDR2 as FQNNGV. V trimming: 1 base; J trimming: 5 bases; junction bases outside the gene matches: 9.

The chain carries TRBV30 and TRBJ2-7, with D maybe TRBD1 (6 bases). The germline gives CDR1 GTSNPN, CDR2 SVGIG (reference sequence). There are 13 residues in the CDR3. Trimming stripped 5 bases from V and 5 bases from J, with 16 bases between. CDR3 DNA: TGTGCCTGGGACCCGGGACACAAGAACGAGCAGTACTTC. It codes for CAWDPGHKNEQYF. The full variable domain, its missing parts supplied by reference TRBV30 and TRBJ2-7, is SQTIHQWPATLVQPVGSPLSLECTVEGTSNPNLYWYRQAAGRGLQLLFYSVGIGQISSEVPQNLSASRPQDRQFILSSKKLLLSDSGFYLCAWDPGHKNEQYFGPGTRLTVT.

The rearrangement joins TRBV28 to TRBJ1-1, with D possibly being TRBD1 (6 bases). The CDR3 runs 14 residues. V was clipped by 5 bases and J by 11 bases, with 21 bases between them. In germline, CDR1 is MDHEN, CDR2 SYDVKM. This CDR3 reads CASSTGQYTTLAFF. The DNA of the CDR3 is TGTGCCAGCAGTACCGGACAGTATACGACGTTGGCTTTCTTT.

The CDR3 DNA reads as TGCGCCAGCAGCCTTGGGCTTCCTCGTGGCTACACCTTC. Protein sequence: CASSLGLPRGYTF. This chain connects TRBV5-1 to TRBJ1-2; D remains ambiguous. This CDR3 contains 13 residues. CDR1 and CDR2 (germline): SGHRS, YFSETQ. Trimming shortened V by 4 bases and J by 7 bases, and 14 bases separated the two germline ends. Combining the CDR3 with reference TRBV5-1 and TRBJ1-2 gives the whole variable domain KAGVTQTPRYLIKTRGQQVTLSCSPISGHRSVSWYQQTPGQGLQFLFEYFSETQRNKGNFPGRFSGRQFSNSRSEMNVSTLELGDSALYLCASSLGLPRGYTFGSGTRLTVV.

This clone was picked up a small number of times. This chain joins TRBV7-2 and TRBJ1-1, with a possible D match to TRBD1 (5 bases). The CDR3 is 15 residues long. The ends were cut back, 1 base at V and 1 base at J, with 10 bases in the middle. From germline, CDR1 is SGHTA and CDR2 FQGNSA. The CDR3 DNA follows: TGTGCCAGCAGCTTAGGGGGGGGACCGAACACTGAAGCTTTCTTT. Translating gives CASSLGGGPNTEAFF.